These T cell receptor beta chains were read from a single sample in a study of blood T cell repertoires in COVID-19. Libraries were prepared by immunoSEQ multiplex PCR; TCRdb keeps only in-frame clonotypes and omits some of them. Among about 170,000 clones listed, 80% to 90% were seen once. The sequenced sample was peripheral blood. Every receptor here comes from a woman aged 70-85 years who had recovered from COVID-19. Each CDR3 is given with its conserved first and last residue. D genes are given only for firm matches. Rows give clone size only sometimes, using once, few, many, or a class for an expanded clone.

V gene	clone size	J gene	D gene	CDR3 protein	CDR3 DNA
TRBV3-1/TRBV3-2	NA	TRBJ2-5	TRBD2	CASSQDDRGVTYF	TGTGCCAGCAGCCAAGACGATCGGGGGGTCACGTACTTC
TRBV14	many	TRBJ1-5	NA	CASSHPLAGGHNQPQHF	TGTGCCAGCAGCCACCCCCTTGCGGGGGGGCATAATCAGCCCCAGCATTTT
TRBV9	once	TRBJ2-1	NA	CASSPGLGDEQFF	TGTGCCAGCAGCCCGGGCCTCGGGGATGAGCAGTTCTTC
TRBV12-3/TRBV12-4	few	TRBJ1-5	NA	CASRSRSNQPQHF	TGTGCCAGCAGGAGTCGTAGCAATCAGCCCCAGCATTTT
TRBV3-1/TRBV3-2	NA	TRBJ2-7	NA	CASSPQGSSYEQYF	TGTGCCAGCAGCCCCCAAGGGAGCTCCTACGAGCAGTACTTC
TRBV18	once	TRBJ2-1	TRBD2	CASSPRGGTGNEQFF	TGTGCCAGCTCACCACGCGGGGGGACCGGGAATGAGCAGTTCTTC
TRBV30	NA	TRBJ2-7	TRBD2	CAWSFEAGSSYEQYF	TGTGCCTGGAGTTTCGAAGCGGGGAGCTCCTACGAGCAGTACTTC
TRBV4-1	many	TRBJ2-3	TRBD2	CASSRTSGTDTQYF	TGCGCCAGCAGCCGGACTAGCGGGACAGATACGCAGTATTTT
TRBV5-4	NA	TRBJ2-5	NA	CASRTGTEETQYF	TGTGCCAGCCGAACCGGGACTGAAGAGACCCAGTACTTC
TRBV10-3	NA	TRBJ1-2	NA	CAIRDGPQDNGYTF	TGTGCCATCAGGGACGGGCCACAGGACAATGGCTACACCTTC
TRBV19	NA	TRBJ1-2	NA	CASTRDIYYGYTF	TGTGCCAGTACCCGGGACATTTACTATGGCTACACCTTC
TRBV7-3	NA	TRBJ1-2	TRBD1	CASSPRQGASGYTF	TGTGCCAGCAGCCCACGACAGGGGGCAAGTGGCTACACCTTC
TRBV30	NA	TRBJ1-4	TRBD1	CAWSRGTGDEKLFF	TGTGCCTGGAGCCGGGGGACAGGCGATGAAAAACTGTTTTTT
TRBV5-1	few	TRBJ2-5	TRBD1	CASSFGGTGGETQYF	TGCGCCAGCAGCTTTGGGGGGACAGGGGGAGAGACCCAGTACTTC
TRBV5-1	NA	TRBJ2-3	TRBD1	CASSLTDRGPPTDTQYF	TGCGCCAGCAGCTTGACGGACAGGGGGCCGCCCACAGATACGCAGTATTTT
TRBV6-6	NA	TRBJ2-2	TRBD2	CASRGTSGISGELFF	TGTGCCAGCAGGGGGACTAGCGGGATTTCCGGGGAGCTGTTTTTT
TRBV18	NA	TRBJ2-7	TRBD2	CASSPGPGGTYEQYF	TGTGCCAGCTCACCCGGCCCGGGGGGGACCTACGAGCAGTACTTC
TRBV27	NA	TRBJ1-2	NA	CASSPRGGVGYGYTF	TGTGCCAGCAGTCCCCGGGGAGGGGTTGGGTATGGCTACACCTTC
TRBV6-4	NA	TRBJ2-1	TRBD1	CASSDTPGQPYNEQFF	TGTGCCAGCAGTGACACCCCGGGACAGCCATACAATGAGCAGTTCTTC
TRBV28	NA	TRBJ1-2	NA	CASGQQGWVGYGYTF	TGTGCCAGCGGCCAACAGGGTTGGGTCGGTTATGGCTACACCTTC
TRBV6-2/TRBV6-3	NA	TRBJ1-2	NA	CASSRAGTPFYGYTF	TGTGCCAGCAGCCGGGCGGGGACTCCGTTCTATGGCTACACCTTC
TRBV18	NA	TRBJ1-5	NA	CASSPGQGKHSNQPQHF	TGTGCCAGCTCACCAGGGCAGGGAAAACATAGCAATCAGCCCCAGCATTTT
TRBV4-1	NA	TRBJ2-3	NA	CASSQEGRARTDTQYF	TGCGCCAGCAGCCAAGAGGGTCGCGCGAGGACAGATACGCAGTATTTT
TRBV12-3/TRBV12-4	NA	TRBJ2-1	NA	CASSPFHNEQFF	TGTGCCAGCAGTCCTTTTCACAATGAGCAGTTCTTC
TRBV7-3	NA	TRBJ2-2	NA	CASSLIAWTGELFF	TGTGCCAGCAGCTTAATAGCGTGGACCGGGGAGCTGTTTTTT
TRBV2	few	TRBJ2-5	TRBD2	CASSGAGGWQETQYF	TGTGCCAGCAGCGGAGCGGGGGGGTGGCAAGAGACCCAGTACTTC
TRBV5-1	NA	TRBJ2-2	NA	CASRPSSNTGELFF	TGCGCCAGCAGGCCTAGCAGTAACACCGGGGAGCTGTTTTTT
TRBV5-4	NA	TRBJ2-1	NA	CASSIVSGPYNEQFF	TGTGCCAGCAGCATTGTCAGTGGGCCCTACAATGAGCAGTTCTTC
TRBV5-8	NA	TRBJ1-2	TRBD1	CASRGVDREAYGYTF	TGTGCCAGCAGGGGCGTGGACAGGGAAGCCTATGGCTACACCTTC
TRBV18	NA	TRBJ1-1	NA	CASSPGATEAFF	TGTGCCAGCTCACCAGGGGCCACTGAAGCTTTCTTT
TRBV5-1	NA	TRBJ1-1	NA	CASSSSPGNTEAFF	TGCGCCAGCAGCTCCTCCCCGGGGAACACTGAAGCTTTCTTT
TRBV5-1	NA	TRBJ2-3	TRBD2	CASSTGTSGSGDTQYF	TGCGCCAGCAGCACGGGGACTAGCGGAAGCGGGGATACGCAGTATTTT
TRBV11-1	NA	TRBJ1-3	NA	CASSLRYSGNTIYF	TGTGCCAGCAGCCTAAGATACTCTGGAAACACCATATATTTT
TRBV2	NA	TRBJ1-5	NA	CATGGSSYQPQHF	TGTGCCACCGGGGGGAGTTCCTATCAGCCCCAGCATTTT
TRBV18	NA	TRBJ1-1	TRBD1	CASSPLPRQGRQRPEAFF	TGTGCCAGCTCACCACTACCTAGACAGGGGCGACAACGCCCTGAAGCTTTCTTT
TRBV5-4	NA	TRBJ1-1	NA	CASSPPLRNTEAFF	TGTGCCAGCAGCCCGCCCCTGAGGAACACTGAAGCTTTCTTT
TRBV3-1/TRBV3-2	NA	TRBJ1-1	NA	CASGRQNTEAFF	TGTGCCAGCGGGAGACAGAACACTGAAGCTTTCTTT
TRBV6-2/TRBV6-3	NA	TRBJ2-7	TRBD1	CASSYSGRGRSRDEQYF	TGTGCCAGCAGTTACTCGGGCAGGGGGCGAAGTAGGGACGAGCAGTACTTC
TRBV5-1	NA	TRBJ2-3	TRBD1	CASSGQGAGDTQYF	TGCGCCAGCAGCGGACAGGGGGCAGGCGATACGCAGTATTTT
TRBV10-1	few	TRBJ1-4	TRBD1	CASRDNWDRPPTNEKLFF	TGCGCCAGCAGAGACAACTGGGACAGGCCCCCAACTAATGAAAAACTGTTTTTT
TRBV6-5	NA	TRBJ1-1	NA	CASSYWFKLGAEAFF	TGTGCCAGCAGTTACTGGTTTAAGTTGGGAGCAGAAGCTTTCTTT
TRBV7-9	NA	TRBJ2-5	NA	CASSLAGMMAGETQYF	TGTGCCAGCAGCTTAGCGGGGATGATGGCGGGAGAGACCCAGTACTTC
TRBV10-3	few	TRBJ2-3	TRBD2	CAISRTSGTVDTQYF	TGTGCCATCAGCCGGACTAGCGGGACCGTTGATACGCAGTATTTT
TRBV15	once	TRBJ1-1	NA	CATSRPVPLNTEAFF	TGTGCCACCAGCAGACCGGTACCGCTAAACACTGAAGCTTTCTTT
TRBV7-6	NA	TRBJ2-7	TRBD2	CASSLGASGQYEQYF	TGTGCCAGCAGCTTAGGGGCTAGCGGCCAATACGAGCAGTACTTC
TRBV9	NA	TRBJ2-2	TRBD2	CASSVGLAGRTGELFF	TGTGCCAGCAGCGTAGGACTAGCGGGGCGTACCGGGGAGCTGTTTTTT
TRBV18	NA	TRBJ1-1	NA	CASSPTVNTEAFF	TGTGCCAGCTCACCTACAGTGAACACTGAAGCTTTCTTT
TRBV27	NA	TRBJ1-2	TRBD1	CASRTGPGTAHYGYTF	TGTGCCAGCCGTACCGGGCCCGGGACAGCCCACTATGGCTACACCTTC
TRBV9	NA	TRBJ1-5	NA	CASSATSGSASLHF	TGTGCCAGCAGCGCCACTTCGGGGTCAGCGAGCCTGCATTTT
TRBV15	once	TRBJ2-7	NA	CATSRDPHGSYEQYF	TGTGCCACCAGCAGAGACCCCCACGGGTCCTACGAGCAGTACTTC
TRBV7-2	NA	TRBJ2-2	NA	CASTLRSVANTGELFF	TGTGCCAGCACCCTCCGTTCTGTCGCGAACACCGGGGAGCTGTTTTTT
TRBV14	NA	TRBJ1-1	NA	CASSQDLGGKAFF	TGTGCCAGCAGCCAAGACTTAGGAGGGAAGGCTTTCTTT
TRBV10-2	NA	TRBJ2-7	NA	CASSGGLAYEQYF	TGCGCCAGCAGTGGGGGGCTAGCCTACGAGCAGTACTTC
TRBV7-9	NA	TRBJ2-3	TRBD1	CASVTGYTDTQYF	TGTGCCAGCGTGACAGGGTATACAGATACGCAGTATTTT